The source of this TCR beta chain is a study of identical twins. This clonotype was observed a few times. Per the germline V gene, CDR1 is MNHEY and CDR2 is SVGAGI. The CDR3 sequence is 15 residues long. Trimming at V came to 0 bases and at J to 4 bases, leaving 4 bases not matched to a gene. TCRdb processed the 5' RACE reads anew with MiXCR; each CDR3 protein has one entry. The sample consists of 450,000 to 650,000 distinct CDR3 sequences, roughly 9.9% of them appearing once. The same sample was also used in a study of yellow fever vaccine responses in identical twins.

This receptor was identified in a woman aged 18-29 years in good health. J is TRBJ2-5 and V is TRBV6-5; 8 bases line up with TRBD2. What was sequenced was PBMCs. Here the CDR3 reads CASSYSSAGVETQYF. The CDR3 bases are TGTGCCAGCAGTTACTCGTCAGCGGGAGTAGAGACCCAGTACTTC.